The 11 T cell receptor beta chains below come from one sample, sequenced in a study of blood T cells in healthy people across ages. The authors ran a second PCR of roughly 6 to 12 cycles using a sample-barcoded 5' primer and a J-beta primer mix. TCRdb itself ran the 5' RACE reads through MiXCR, one entry per CDR3 protein. This sample has about 1.7 million distinct CDR3 sequences; 28% occur once, and the top ten carry 7.7%. Sequenced material: blood. The receptors were gathered from a woman aged 25-40 years in good health.

V usage is TRBV7-2 and J usage is TRBJ2-1; D is uncertain. Germline V gene data show CDR1 as SGHTA and CDR2 as FQGNSA. V lost 5 bases, J lost 0 bases, and 14 bases lay in between. This CDR3 has 16 residues. CDR3 bases: TGTGCCAGCAGCGCGCAGCGTAGGAGCTCCTACAATGAGCAGTTCTTC. This encodes CASSAQRRSSYNEQFF.

Ten or more counts support this clonotype. The rearrangement joins TRBV24-1 to TRBJ2-1, with a possible D match to TRBD1 (6 bases). Germline values: CDR1 KGHDR, CDR2 SFDVKD. The CDR3 extends over 14 amino acids. V was cut by 1 base and J by 10 bases, with 13 bases left in between. The CDR3 loop reads CATSDLRQANEQFF. CDR3 in DNA: TGTGCCACCAGTGATTTACGACAGGCTAACGAGCAGTTCTTC.

V and J are TRBV6-1 and TRBJ1-2; 9 positions match TRBD1. The CDR3 contains 15 residues. Per the germline V gene, CDR1 is MNHNS and CDR2 is SASEGT. V was clipped by 3 bases and J by 4 bases; unmatched bases: 6. The CDR3 DNA reads TGTGCCAGCAGTGAGTCAACAGGGGGCACCTATGGCTACACCTTC. This codes for CASSESTGGTYGYTF.

The V gene is TRBV4-1, the J gene TRBJ2-3; no clear D gene. Trimming removed 0 bases at V and 7 bases at J, with 5 bases between. The germline gives CDR1 MGHRA, CDR2 YSYEKL. The CDR3 covers 12 residues. The DNA of the CDR3 is TGCGCCAGCAGCCAAGATACTAATACGCAGTATTTT. Protein product: CASSQDTNTQYF.

The V and J genes are TRBV18 and TRBJ2-5, with TRBD1 matching over 9 bases. The germline gives CDR1 KGHSH, CDR2 LQKENI. The CDR3 has 14 amino acids. With V trimmed by 2 bases and J by 4 bases, 2 bases remained unmatched. The CDR3 nucleotides are TGTGCCAGCTCACCAAACAGGGGGCGAGAGACCCAGTACTTC. This sequence encodes CASSPNRGRETQYF.

This clonotype was recorded a few times. The CDR3 sequence is CSARGGELRYF. The CDR3 DNA is TGCAGTGCTAGAGGGGGGGAGCTACGGTACTTC. This chain joins TRBV20-1 and TRBJ2-5; D is perhaps TRBD2 (6 bases). Germline CDR1 DFQATT, CDR2 SNEGSKA (reference sequence). This CDR3 spans 11 amino acids. The ends were cut back, 1 base at V and 13 bases at J, with 13 bases in the middle.

This clonotype was observed a handful of times. V gene TRBV29-1 combines with J gene TRBJ2-1, with a weak D call TRBD2 (5 bases). V lost 2 bases and J lost 4, with 15 bases in between. The CDR3 sequence is 15 residues long. CDR1 and CDR2 from the germline V gene are SQVTM and ANQGSEA. In DNA, the CDR3 is TGCAGCGTTGAAAGCGGACGAACGAGGTACAATGAGCAGTTCTTC. Its translation: CSVESGRTRYNEQFF.

This clonotype was counted only a few times. At one of its ends the junction is not consistent with the germline gene, which may arise from a read error. The rearrangement joins TRBV6-5 to TRBJ1-5; D not resolved. The germline gives CDR1 MNHEY, CDR2 SVGAGI. This CDR3 comprises 14 residues. The CDR3 loop is CVSRLWTGGQPQHF. The CDR3 region has the DNA TGTGTCAGCAGGTTATGGACGGGCGGTCAGCCCCAGCATTTT.

Note on this clonotype: One base away lies a much larger clone, so this may be a sequencing read error. The chain links TRBV5-5 to TRBJ2-4; 8 nucleotides agree with TRBD2. Per germline, CDR1 SGHKS and CDR2 YYEKEE (reference sequence). This CDR3 region has 14 residues. Trimming cost V 6 bases and J 9 bases; bases outside gene matches: 11. This CDR3 reads CASTGGAVRSIQYF. Written as DNA, the CDR3 is TGTGCCAGCACCGGGGGGGCAGTAAGAAGCATTCAGTACTTC.

This clonotype was seen more than once but under ten times. The chain employs TRBV7-8 and TRBJ2-1, with unresolved D. The V gene's germline CDR1 is SGHVS and CDR2 FQNEAQ. This CDR3 is 14 amino acids long. V gave up 3 bases and J gave up 5 bases, with 11 bases separating them. The CDR3 is CASSFRSGDNEQFF. CDR3 nucleotides: TGTGCCAGCAGCTTTCGGTCAGGAGACAATGAGCAGTTCTTC.

This clonotype was observed a few times. The chain couples TRBV11-2 to TRBJ2-5; tentative D call: TRBD2 (6 bases). Trimming stripped 3 bases from V and 3 bases from J, with 11 bases between. Germline CDR1 reads SGHAT; CDR2 reads FQNNGV. The CDR3 contains 14 residues. The CDR3 protein is CASSFRRDKETQYF. As DNA, the CDR3 is TGTGCCAGCAGCTTCAGGCGGGATAAAGAGACCCAGTACTTC.